This T cell receptor beta chain was obtained from a study of T cells in women clearing cervical HPV infection. TCRdb's table, derived via immunoSEQ multiplex PCR, lists solely in-frame clones and lacks some. The sample's table shows about 33,000 clones. V gave up 6 bases and J gave up 7 bases; unmatched junction bases: 1. This CDR3 has 13 residues. The germline V gene has CDR1 SNHLY and CDR2 FYNNEI. Points on this clone: The CDR3 end is not reached by the read, which stops 3 residues before it; the germline J gene fills it in.

The sample comprised blood buffy coat. The TCR originated in a woman between 18 and 69 years old with a cervical HPV16 infection that either progressed to CIN3+ or cleared (not recorded which). The chain carries TRBV2 and TRBJ2-1; 12 bases match TRBD2. The CDR3 bases that were read are TGTGCCAGCAGCGGACTAGCGGGAAATGAG. The encoded protein is CASSGLAGNE. The whole CDR3 sequence reads CASSGLAGNEQFF.